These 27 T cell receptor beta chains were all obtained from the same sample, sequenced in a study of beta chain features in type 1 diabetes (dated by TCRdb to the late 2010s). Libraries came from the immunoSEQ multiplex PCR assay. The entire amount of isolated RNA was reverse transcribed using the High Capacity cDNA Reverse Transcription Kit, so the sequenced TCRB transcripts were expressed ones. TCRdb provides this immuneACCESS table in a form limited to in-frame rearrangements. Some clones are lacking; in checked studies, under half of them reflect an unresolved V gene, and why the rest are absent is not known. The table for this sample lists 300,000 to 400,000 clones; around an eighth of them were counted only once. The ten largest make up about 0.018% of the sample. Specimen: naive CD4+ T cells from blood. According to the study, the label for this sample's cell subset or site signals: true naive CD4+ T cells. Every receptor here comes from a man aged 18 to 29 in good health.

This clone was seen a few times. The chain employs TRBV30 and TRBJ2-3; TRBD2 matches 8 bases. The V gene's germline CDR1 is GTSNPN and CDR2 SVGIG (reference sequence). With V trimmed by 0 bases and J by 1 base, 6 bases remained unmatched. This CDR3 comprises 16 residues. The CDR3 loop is CAWSVGRREGTDTQYF. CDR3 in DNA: TGTGCCTGGAGTGTAGGGAGGCGGGAGGGCACAGATACGCAGTATTTT.

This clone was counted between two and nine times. The CDR3 region has the DNA TGTGCCAGCAGCTATGAGGGTTCGAACACCGGGGAGCTGTTTTTT. It is translated as CASSYEGSNTGELFF. This rearrangement joins TRBV7-2 to TRBJ2-2; D is possibly TRBD2 (5 bases). Germline CDR1 SGHTA, CDR2 FQGNSA. Trimming took 4 bases from V and 0 from J, leaving 9 bases between them. CDR3 length: 15 amino acids.

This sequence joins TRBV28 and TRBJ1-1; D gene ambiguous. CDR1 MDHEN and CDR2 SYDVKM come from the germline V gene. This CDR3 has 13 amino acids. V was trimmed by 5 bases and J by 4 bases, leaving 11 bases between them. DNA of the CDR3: TGTGCCAGCAGTCTCGTTGGAGGCACTGAAGCTTTCTTT. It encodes CASSLVGGTEAFF. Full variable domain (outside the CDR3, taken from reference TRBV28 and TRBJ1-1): DVKVTQSSRYLVKRTGEKVFLECVQDMDHENMFWYRQDPGLGLRLIYFSYDVKMKEKGDIPEGYSVSREKKERFSLILESASTNQTSMYLCASSLVGGTEAFFGQGTRLTVV.

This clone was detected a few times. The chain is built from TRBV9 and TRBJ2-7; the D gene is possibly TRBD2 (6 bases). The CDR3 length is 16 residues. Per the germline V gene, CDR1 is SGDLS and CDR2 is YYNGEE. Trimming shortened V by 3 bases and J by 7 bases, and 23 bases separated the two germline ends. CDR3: CASSDGGGDGNGEQYF. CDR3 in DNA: TGTGCCAGCAGCGACGGAGGAGGGGACGGAAATGGGGAGCAGTACTTC.

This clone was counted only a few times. The CDR3 DNA is TGTGCCAGCAGCTTAAGGAGGGCAGGCAATCAGCCCCAGCATTTT. This translates into CASSLRRAGNQPQHF. J is TRBJ1-5 and V is TRBV7-3; D not certain. Trimming shortened V by 1 base and J by 2 bases, and 9 bases separated the two germline ends. The CDR3 extends over 15 amino acids. The germline gives CDR1 SGHTA, CDR2 FQGTGA.

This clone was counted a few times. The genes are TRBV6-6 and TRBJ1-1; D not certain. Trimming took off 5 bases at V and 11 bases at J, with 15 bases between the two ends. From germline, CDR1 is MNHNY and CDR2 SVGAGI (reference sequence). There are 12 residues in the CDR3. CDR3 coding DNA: TGTGCCAGCAGTCCAGCGGGCCGGCGGGCTTTCTTT. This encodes CASSPAGRRAFF.

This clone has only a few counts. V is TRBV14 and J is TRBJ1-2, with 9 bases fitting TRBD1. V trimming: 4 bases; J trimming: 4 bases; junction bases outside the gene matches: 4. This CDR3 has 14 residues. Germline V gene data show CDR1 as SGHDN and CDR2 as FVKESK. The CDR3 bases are TGTGCCAGCAGCCGGGACAGGGTGGTCTATGGCTACACCTTC. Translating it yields CASSRDRVVYGYTF.

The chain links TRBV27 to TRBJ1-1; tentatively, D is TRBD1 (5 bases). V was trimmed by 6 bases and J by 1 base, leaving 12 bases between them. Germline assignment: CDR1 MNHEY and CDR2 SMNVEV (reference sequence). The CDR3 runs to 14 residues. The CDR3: CASRRTIPNTEAFF. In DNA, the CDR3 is TGTGCCAGCAGAAGGACAATTCCGAACACTGAAGCTTTCTTT.

CDR3 sequence: CSVEGGGGNTGELFF. CDR3 DNA sequence: TGCAGCGTTGAAGGCGGGGGGGGCAACACCGGGGAGCTGTTTTTT. The chain recombines TRBV29-1 with TRBJ2-2; 9 nucleotides align to TRBD2. CDR1 is SQVTM and CDR2 is ANQGSEA in the germline V gene. With 1 base clipped from V and 2 bases from J, the junction kept 2 bases outside the gene matches. The CDR3 contains 15 residues.

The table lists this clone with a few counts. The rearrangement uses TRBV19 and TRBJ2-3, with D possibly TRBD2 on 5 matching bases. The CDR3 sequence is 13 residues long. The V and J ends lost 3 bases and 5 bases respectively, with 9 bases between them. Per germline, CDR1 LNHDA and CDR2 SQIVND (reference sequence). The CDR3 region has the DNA TGTGCCAGTAGTATGAGGGTGGAAGATACGCAGTATTTT. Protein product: CASSMRVEDTQYF.

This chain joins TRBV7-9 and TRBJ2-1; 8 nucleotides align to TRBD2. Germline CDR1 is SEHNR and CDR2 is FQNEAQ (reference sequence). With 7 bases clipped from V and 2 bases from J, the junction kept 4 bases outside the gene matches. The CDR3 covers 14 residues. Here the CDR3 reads CASIRLATYNEQFF. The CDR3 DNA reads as TGTGCCAGCATCAGACTAGCGACCTACAATGAGCAGTTCTTC.

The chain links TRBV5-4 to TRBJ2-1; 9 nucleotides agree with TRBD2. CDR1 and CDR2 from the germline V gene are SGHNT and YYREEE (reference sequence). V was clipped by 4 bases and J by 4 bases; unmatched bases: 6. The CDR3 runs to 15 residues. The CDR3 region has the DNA TGTGCCAGCAGCCTGGCGGGGGGGGTTTACAATGAGCAGTTCTTC. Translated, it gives CASSLAGGVYNEQFF.

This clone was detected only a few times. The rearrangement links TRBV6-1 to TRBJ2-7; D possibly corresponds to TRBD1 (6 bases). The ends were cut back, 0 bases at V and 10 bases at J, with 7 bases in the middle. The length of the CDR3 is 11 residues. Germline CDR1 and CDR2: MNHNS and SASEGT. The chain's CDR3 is CASSEAGTQYF. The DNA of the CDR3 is TGTGCCAGCAGTGAAGCAGGGACACAGTACTTC.

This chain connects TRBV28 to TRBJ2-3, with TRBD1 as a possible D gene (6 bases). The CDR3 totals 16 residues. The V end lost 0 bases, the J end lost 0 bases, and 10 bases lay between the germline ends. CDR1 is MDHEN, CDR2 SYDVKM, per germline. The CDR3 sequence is CASSLWGQSSTDTQYF. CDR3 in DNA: TGTGCCAGCAGTTTATGGGGACAAAGTAGCACAGATACGCAGTATTTT. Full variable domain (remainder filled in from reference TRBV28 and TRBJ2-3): DVKVTQSSRYLVKRTGEKVFLECVQDMDHENMFWYRQDPGLGLRLIYFSYDVKMKEKGDIPEGYSVSREKKERFSLILESASTNQTSMYLCASSLWGQSSTDTQYFGPGTRLTVL.

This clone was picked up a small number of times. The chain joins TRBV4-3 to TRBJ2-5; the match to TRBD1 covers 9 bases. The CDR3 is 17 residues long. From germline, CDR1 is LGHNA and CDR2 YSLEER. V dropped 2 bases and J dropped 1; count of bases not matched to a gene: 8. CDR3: CASSQQPGQGAQETQYF. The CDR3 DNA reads TGCGCCAGCAGCCAACAACCGGGACAGGGCGCCCAAGAGACCCAGTACTTC.

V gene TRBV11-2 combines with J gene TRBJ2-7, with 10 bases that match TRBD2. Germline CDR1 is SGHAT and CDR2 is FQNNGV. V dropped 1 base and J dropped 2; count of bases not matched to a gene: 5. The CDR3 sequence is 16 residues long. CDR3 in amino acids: CASSLVSAGGTYEQYF. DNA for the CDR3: TGTGCCAGCAGCTTAGTCTCAGCGGGAGGGACCTACGAGCAGTACTTC.

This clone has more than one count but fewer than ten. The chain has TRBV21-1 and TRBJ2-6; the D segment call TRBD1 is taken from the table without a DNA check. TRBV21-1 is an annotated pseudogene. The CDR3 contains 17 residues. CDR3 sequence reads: CASTGTGARAGANVLTF. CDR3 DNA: TGTGCCAGCACAGGGACAGGTGCCCGGGCCGGGGCCAACGTCCTGACTTTC.

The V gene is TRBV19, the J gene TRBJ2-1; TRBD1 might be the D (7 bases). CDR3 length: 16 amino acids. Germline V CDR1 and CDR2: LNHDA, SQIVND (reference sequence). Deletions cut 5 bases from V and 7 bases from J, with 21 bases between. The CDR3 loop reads CASSPPRGVGVNEQFF. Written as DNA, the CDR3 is TGTGCCAGTAGTCCCCCCAGGGGGGTGGGGGTGAATGAGCAGTTCTTC.

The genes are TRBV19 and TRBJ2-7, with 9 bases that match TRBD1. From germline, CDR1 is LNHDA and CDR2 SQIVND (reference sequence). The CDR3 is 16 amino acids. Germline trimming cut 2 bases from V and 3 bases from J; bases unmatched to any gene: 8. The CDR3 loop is CASSIQLTGGDYEQYF. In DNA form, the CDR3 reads TGTGCCAGTAGTATACAATTGACAGGGGGTGACTACGAGCAGTACTTC.

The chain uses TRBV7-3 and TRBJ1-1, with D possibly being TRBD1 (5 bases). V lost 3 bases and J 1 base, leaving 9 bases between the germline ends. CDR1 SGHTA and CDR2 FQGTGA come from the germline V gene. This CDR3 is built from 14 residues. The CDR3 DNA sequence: TGTGCCAGCAGCTTCGCTCAGGGGAACACTGAAGCTTTCTTT. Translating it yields CASSFAQGNTEAFF.

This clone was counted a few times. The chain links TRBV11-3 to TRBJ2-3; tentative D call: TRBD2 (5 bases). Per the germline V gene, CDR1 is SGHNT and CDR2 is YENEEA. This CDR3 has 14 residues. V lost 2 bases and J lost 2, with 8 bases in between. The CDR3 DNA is TGTGCCAGCAGCTTACGGGGAGTCACAGATACGCAGTATTTT. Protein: CASSLRGVTDTQYF. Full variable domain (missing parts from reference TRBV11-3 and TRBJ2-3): EAGVVQSPRYKIIEKKQPVAFWCNPISGHNTLYWYLQNLGQGPELLIRYENEEAVDDSQLPKDRFSAERLKGVDSTLKIQPAELGDSAVYLCASSLRGVTDTQYFGPGTRLTVL.

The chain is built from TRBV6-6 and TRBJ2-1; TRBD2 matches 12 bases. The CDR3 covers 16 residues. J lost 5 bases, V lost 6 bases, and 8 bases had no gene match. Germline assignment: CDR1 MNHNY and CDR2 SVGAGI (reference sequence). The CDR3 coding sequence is TGTGCCAGCAGCCCGCTAGCGGGAGGGATCCACAATGAGCAGTTCTTC. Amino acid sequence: CASSPLAGGIHNEQFF.

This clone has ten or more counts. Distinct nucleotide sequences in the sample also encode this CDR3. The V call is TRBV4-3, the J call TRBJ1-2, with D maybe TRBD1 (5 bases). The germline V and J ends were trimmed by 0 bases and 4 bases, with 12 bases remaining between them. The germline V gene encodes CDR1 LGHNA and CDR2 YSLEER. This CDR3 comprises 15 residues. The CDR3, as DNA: TGCGCCAGCAGCCAAGATCGGGGGGTCGGCTATGGCTACACCTTC. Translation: CASSQDRGVGYGYTF.

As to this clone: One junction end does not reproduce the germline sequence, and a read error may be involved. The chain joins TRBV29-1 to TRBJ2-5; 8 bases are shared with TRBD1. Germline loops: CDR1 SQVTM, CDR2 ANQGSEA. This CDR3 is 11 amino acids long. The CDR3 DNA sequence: TGCAGCGCGGGACAGGAAGAGGCCCAGTACTTC. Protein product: CSAGQEEAQYF.

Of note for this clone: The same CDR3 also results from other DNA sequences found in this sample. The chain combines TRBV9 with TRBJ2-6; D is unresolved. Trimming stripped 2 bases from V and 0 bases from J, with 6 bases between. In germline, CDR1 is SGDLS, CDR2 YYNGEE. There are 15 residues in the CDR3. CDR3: CASSVRSSGANVLTF. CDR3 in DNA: TGTGCCAGCAGCGTTAGGAGCTCTGGGGCCAACGTCCTGACTTTC. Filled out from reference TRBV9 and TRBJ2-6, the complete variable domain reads DSGVTQTPKHLITATGQRVTLRCSPRSGDLSVYWYQQSLDQGLQFLIQYYNGEERAKGNILERFSAQQFPDLHSELNLSSLELGDSALYFCASSVRSSGANVLTFGAGSRLTVL.

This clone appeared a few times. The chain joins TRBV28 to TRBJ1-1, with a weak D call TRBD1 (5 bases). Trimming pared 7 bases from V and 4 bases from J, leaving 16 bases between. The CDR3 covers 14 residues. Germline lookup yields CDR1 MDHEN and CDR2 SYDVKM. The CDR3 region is CASTNGGSTTEAFF. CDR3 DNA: TGTGCCAGCACCAACGGGGGATCGACCACTGAAGCTTTCTTT.

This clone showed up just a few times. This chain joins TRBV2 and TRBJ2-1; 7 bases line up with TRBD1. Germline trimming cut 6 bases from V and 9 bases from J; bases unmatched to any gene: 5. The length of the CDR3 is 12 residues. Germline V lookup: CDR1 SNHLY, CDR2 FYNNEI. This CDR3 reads CASRSTGSEQFF. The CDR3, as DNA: TGTGCCAGCAGATCGACAGGGAGTGAGCAGTTCTTC.